The rows below give T cell receptor beta chains drawn from one sample of a study of blood T cell repertoires in COVID-19. Here immunoSEQ multiplex PCR was the method, and the copy in TCRdb shows in-frame clones only, minus some. The table shows some 150,000 clones, with around 88% occurring only once. The sample consisted of peripheral blood. The source of these receptors is an older woman with acute or convalescent COVID-19. Each CDR3 is given with its conserved first and last residue. Fields, in order: J gene, clone size, V gene, D gene, CDR3 protein, CDR3 DNA. D genes are given only for firm matches. The size entry is marked missing in some rows and otherwise reads once, few, many or a size class.

j_call: TRBJ1-3; clone_size: NA; v_call: TRBV7-2; d_call: TRBD1; cdr3_aa: CASRPTGAGNTIYF; cdr3_nt: TGTGCCAGCAGACCCACAGGGGCTGGAAACACCATATATTTT
j_call: TRBJ1-5; clone_size: NA; v_call: TRBV6-5; d_call: NA; cdr3_aa: CASSSRVSNQPQHF; cdr3_nt: TGTGCCAGCAGTTCCCGAGTTAGCAATCAGCCCCAGCATTTT
j_call: TRBJ2-7; clone_size: NA; v_call: TRBV6-5; d_call: NA; cdr3_aa: CASTDRDTIYEQYF; cdr3_nt: TGTGCCAGCACCGACCGGGACACAATTTACGAGCAGTACTTC
j_call: TRBJ2-1; clone_size: once; v_call: TRBV3-1/TRBV3-2; d_call: TRBD2; cdr3_aa: CASSPLLAGGHPDEQFF; cdr3_nt: TGTGCCAGCAGCCCGCTACTAGCGGGGGGGCACCCGGATGAGCAGTTCTTC
j_call: TRBJ1-2; clone_size: NA; v_call: TRBV7-3; d_call: NA; cdr3_aa: CASSSLHRVGYTF; cdr3_nt: TGTGCCAGCAGCTCACTCCACAGGGTCGGCTACACCTTC
j_call: TRBJ2-2; clone_size: NA; v_call: TRBV9; d_call: TRBD1; cdr3_aa: CASSPEQGVIGELFF; cdr3_nt: TGTGCCAGCAGCCCAGAGCAGGGGGTTATCGGGGAGCTGTTTTTT
j_call: TRBJ1-1; clone_size: NA; v_call: TRBV3-1/TRBV3-2; d_call: NA; cdr3_aa: CASSQREGGTEAFF; cdr3_nt: TGTGCCAGCAGCCAACGGGAGGGAGGCACTGAAGCTTTCTTT
j_call: TRBJ1-5; clone_size: NA; v_call: TRBV28; d_call: TRBD1; cdr3_aa: CASSLLGGAFRNQPQHF; cdr3_nt: TGTGCCAGCAGTTTACTAGGGGGCGCGTTTCGGAATCAGCCCCAGCATTTT
j_call: TRBJ2-1; clone_size: NA; v_call: TRBV5-1; d_call: NA; cdr3_aa: CASSPRPQGSGNEQFF; cdr3_nt: TGCGCCAGCAGCCCGCGCCCGCAGGGGTCGGGCAATGAGCAGTTCTTC
j_call: TRBJ1-1; clone_size: NA; v_call: TRBV7-3; d_call: NA; cdr3_aa: CASSSQGNTEAFF; cdr3_nt: TGTGCCAGCAGCTCGCAGGGGAACACTGAAGCTTTCTTT
j_call: TRBJ2-5; clone_size: NA; v_call: TRBV18; d_call: NA; cdr3_aa: CASSPSGAQETQYF; cdr3_nt: TGTGCCAGCTCACCGTCAGGGGCACAAGAGACCCAGTACTTC
j_call: TRBJ1-2; clone_size: NA; v_call: TRBV7-2; d_call: TRBD1; cdr3_aa: CASSLVSGQGVLANYGYTF; cdr3_nt: TGTGCCAGCAGCTTAGTGTCCGGACAGGGGGTCTTAGCTAACTATGGCTACACCTTC
j_call: TRBJ2-5; clone_size: NA; v_call: TRBV19; d_call: NA; cdr3_aa: CASSHTGKQETQYF; cdr3_nt: TGTGCCAGTAGTCACACAGGGAAACAAGAGACCCAGTACTTC
j_call: TRBJ2-3; clone_size: once; v_call: TRBV6-2/TRBV6-3; d_call: NA; cdr3_aa: CASSSPGEWHTQYF; cdr3_nt: TGTGCCAGCAGTTCACCGGGAGAGTGGCATACGCAGTATTTT
j_call: TRBJ1-1; clone_size: NA; v_call: TRBV7-6; d_call: NA; cdr3_aa: CASSLAPGFGTEAFF; cdr3_nt: TGTGCCAGCAGCTTAGCTCCGGGGTTTGGCACTGAAGCTTTCTTT
j_call: TRBJ1-1; clone_size: NA; v_call: TRBV30; d_call: NA; cdr3_aa: CAWSVQSDTEAFF; cdr3_nt: TGTGCCTGGAGTGTACAGTCAGACACTGAAGCTTTCTTT
j_call: TRBJ1-3; clone_size: once; v_call: TRBV19; d_call: NA; cdr3_aa: CASNQDRSSGNTIYF; cdr3_nt: TGTGCCAGTAACCAAGACAGAAGCTCTGGAAACACCATATATTTT